A single sample is the source of the 26 T cell receptor beta chains below, sequenced in a study of CD8+ T cells in alopecia areata (dated by TCRdb to between 2017 and 2018). This specimen's time point label, per the study, means: more than three weeks on oral tofacitinib. The sample's treatment or condition label, in plain terms: oral pan-JAK inhibitor, 5-10 mg twice daily. The library relied on the immunoSEQ multiplex PCR assay. For TCR sequencing, RNA was extracted from every sample and reverse transcribed into cDNA to serve as template. TCRdb stores this immuneACCESS table with in-frame sequences only. Part of the clones is absent; in the studies checked, under half of the shortfall reflects unresolved V genes, and no reason is known for the rest. The sample yields about 160,000 clones; about 71% were counted once. Clones ranked in the top ten supply approximately 0.9% of the sample. The material was CD4+ T cells sorted from blood, obtained at week 4, from a patient treated with tofacitinib. The receptors shown here come from a human donor with alopecia areata.

CDR3 protein: CASRWGRGDETQYF. The CDR3 DNA follows: TGTGCCAGCAGGTGGGGGCGTGGGGATGAGACCCAGTACTTC. The chain couples TRBV2 to TRBJ2-5; D is perhaps TRBD1 (6 bases). The CDR3 contains 14 residues. The germline V and J ends were trimmed by 6 bases and 5 bases, with 16 bases remaining between them. The V gene's germline CDR1 is SNHLY and CDR2 FYNNEI.

The chain employs TRBV29-1 and TRBJ2-7; D not certain. Germline V gene sequence: CDR1 SQVTM, CDR2 ANQGSEA. This CDR3 is 12 amino acids long. The germline V and J ends were trimmed by 6 bases and 2 bases, with 11 bases remaining between them. CDR3 protein: CSVYKVPYEQYF. In nucleotides, the CDR3 is TGCAGCGTATATAAGGTCCCCTACGAGCAGTACTTC.

This chain connects TRBV7-5 to TRBJ1-2; the table names TRBD1, a call not compared with the DNA. TRBV7-5 is assigned pseudogene status. CDR3 length: 15 residues. DNA for the CDR3: TGTGCCAGCAGCTCTACGGTATCAGGGGGAAGCGGCTACACCTTC. It specifies CASSSTVSGGSGYTF.

This clone occurred a few times. The V gene is TRBV7-9, the J gene TRBJ1-1; 7 bases are shared with TRBD1. The CDR3 is 17 residues long. V lost 1 base, J lost 1 base, and 9 bases stayed unmatched. The germline V gene encodes CDR1 SEHNR and CDR2 FQNEAQ (reference sequence). CDR3 bases: TGTGCCAGCAGCTTAGACCCCCTCAGGGGGGAGAACACTGAAGCTTTCTTT. Translated: CASSLDPLRGENTEAFF.

The sample holds a few counts of this clone. The J gene is TRBJ1-2, the V gene TRBV27; the D is unclear. The CDR3 spans 13 residues. Germline V gene sequence: CDR1 MNHEY, CDR2 SMNVEV (reference sequence). V shed 3 bases and J shed 3 bases, with 8 bases lying between them. The CDR3 here is CASSFGWDYGYTF. In nucleotides, the CDR3 is TGTGCCAGCAGTTTCGGATGGGACTATGGCTACACCTTC.

This clone was seen more than once but under ten times. The chain has TRBV29-1 and TRBJ2-1; 7 bases match TRBD2. The ends lost 6 bases at V and 1 base at J; junction bases unmatched: 6. The V gene's germline CDR1 is SQVTM and CDR2 ANQGSEA. The CDR3 runs to 14 residues. CDR3 protein: CSVTLADSYNEQFF. CDR3 bases: TGCAGCGTGACCCTAGCGGATTCCTACAATGAGCAGTTCTTC.

The chain links TRBV29-1 to TRBJ1-2; TRBD1 is a possible D gene (6 bases). Per the germline V gene, CDR1 is SQVTM and CDR2 is ANQGSEA. The CDR3 totals 10 residues. Trimming removed 6 bases at V and 7 bases at J, with 9 bases between. The CDR3 DNA sequence: TGCAGCGTCCGACAGGCTGGCTACACCTTC. Its translation: CSVRQAGYTF.

CDR3 DNA: TGCGCCAGCAGCTCTCAGACATCACCCCTCCACTTT. The encoded protein is CASSSQTSPLHF. The V gene is TRBV5-1, the J gene TRBJ1-6, with no clear D. V lost 3 bases, J lost 10 bases, and 8 bases lay in between. This CDR3 has 12 amino acids. Germline V lookup: CDR1 SGHRS, CDR2 YFSETQ. The variable domain in full, completed from reference TRBV5-1 and TRBJ1-6, reads KAGVTQTPRYLIKTRGQQVTLSCSPISGHRSVSWYQQTPGQGLQFLFEYFSETQRNKGNFPGRFSGRQFSNSRSEMNVSTLELGDSALYLCASSSQTSPLHFGNGTRLTVT.

This chain joins TRBV6-5 and TRBJ1-2; 7 nucleotides align to TRBD1. The CDR3 is 13 residues long. Per germline, CDR1 MNHEY and CDR2 SVGAGI. V shed 6 bases and J 4 bases; nucleotides not matched to a gene: 5. CDR3 loop: CASRQGRTYGYTF. CDR3 sequence (DNA): TGTGCCAGCAGACAGGGGAGGACCTATGGCTACACCTTC.

The chain is built from TRBV9 and TRBJ2-2; 10 nucleotides align to TRBD2. The junction had 8 bases not matched to a gene; V was cut back by 4 bases and J by 2 bases. This CDR3 is built from 17 residues. CDR1 SGDLS and CDR2 YYNGEE come from the germline V gene. The CDR3 region is CASSLLAGGLNTGELFF. CDR3 bases: TGTGCCAGCAGCCTTTTAGCGGGGGGCCTCAACACCGGGGAGCTGTTTTTT. Together with reference TRBV9 and TRBJ2-2, the CDR3 gives the full variable domain: DSGVTQTPKHLITATGQRVTLRCSPRSGDLSVYWYQQSLDQGLQFLIQYYNGEERAKGNILERFSAQQFPDLHSELNLSSLELGDSALYFCASSLLAGGLNTGELFFGEGSRLTVL.

This chain connects TRBV4-1 to TRBJ1-6; D is uncertain. This CDR3 contains 17 residues. V shed 0 bases and J shed 0 bases, with 9 bases lying between them. Per the germline V gene, CDR1 is MGHRA and CDR2 is YSYEKL. Written as DNA, the CDR3 is TGCGCCAGCAGCCAAGACAGCTTATCCTCCTATAATTCACCCCTCCACTTT. Protein: CASSQDSLSSYNSPLHF.

This chain joins TRBV20-1 and TRBJ1-1; D is perhaps TRBD1 (5 bases). CDR3 length equals 10 residues. V lost 5 bases, J lost 11 bases, and 12 bases lay in between. Germline CDR1 is DFQATT and CDR2 is SNEGSKA (reference sequence). CDR3: CSAWGSGAFF. In nucleotides, the CDR3 is TGCAGTGCTTGGGGCTCGGGGGCTTTCTTT.

The V and J genes are TRBV30 and TRBJ1-2; D remains ambiguous. V gave up 0 bases and J gave up 6 bases, with 11 bases separating them. CDR3 length: 13 amino acids. Per the germline V gene, CDR1 is GTSNPN and CDR2 is SVGIG (reference sequence). CDR3 sequence: CAWSVRRSDGYTF. The CDR3 bases are TGTGCCTGGAGTGTACGAAGGTCGGATGGCTACACCTTC.

The V gene is TRBV27, the J gene TRBJ1-2; the match to TRBD1 covers 7 bases. The J segment lost 7 bases and the V segment lost 5 bases, leaving 4 bases of the junction unmatched. The germline gives CDR1 MNHEY, CDR2 SMNVEV (reference sequence). This CDR3 region has 12 residues. The CDR3 sequence is CASSAQGIGYTF. CDR3 coding DNA: TGTGCCAGCAGTGCACAGGGGATTGGCTACACCTTC.

This clone turned up a few times. V is TRBV30 and J is TRBJ1-6; D is uncertain. The V and J ends lost 7 bases and 0 bases respectively, with 10 bases between them. The CDR3 runs to 14 residues. Germline CDR1 reads GTSNPN; CDR2 reads SVGIG (reference sequence). CDR3 DNA: TGTGCCTCCAAAGCGAGCTCCTATAATTCACCCCTCCACTTT. It specifies CASKASSYNSPLHF.

The gene calls are TRBV19 and TRBJ2-7; 7 bases align to TRBD1. With V trimmed by 5 bases and J by 2 bases, 3 bases remained unmatched. Germline CDR1 LNHDA, CDR2 SQIVND (reference sequence). The CDR3 is made up of 13 amino acids. The DNA for the CDR3 is TGTGCCAGTAGTTTTGGGACAGCCTACGAGCAGTACTTC. This sequence encodes CASSFGTAYEQYF.

CDR3 DNA sequence: TGTGCCAGCAGCCCTCCCGGGGTAGCCAAAAACATTCAGTACTTC. It yields the protein CASSPPGVAKNIQYF. The chain joins TRBV28 to TRBJ2-4; a possible D gene is TRBD2 (5 bases). The V gene lost 6 bases and the J gene lost 0 bases, with 12 bases spanning the gap. The length of the CDR3 is 15 residues. The V gene's germline CDR1 is MDHEN and CDR2 SYDVKM.

This clone was observed a few times. The chain links TRBV6-5 to TRBJ2-5; perhaps TRBD2 as D (5 bases). The CDR3 length is 10 residues. In germline, CDR1 is MNHEY, CDR2 SVGAGI. V was clipped by 8 bases and J by 5 bases, with 6 bases between them. CDR3 sequence reads: CASGEETQYF. Written as DNA, the CDR3 is TGTGCCAGCGGGGAGGAGACCCAGTACTTC.

This chain links TRBV2 with TRBJ2-1; D might be TRBD2 (5 bases). Germline values: CDR1 SNHLY, CDR2 FYNNEI. The CDR3 totals 12 residues. V was pared by 1 base and J by 10 bases, with 8 bases between. The CDR3 spells CASSEGGFEQFF. CDR3 DNA: TGTGCCAGCAGTGAAGGAGGGTTCGAGCAGTTCTTC.

This chain links TRBV15 with TRBJ2-5, with 10 bases that match TRBD2. Germline loops: CDR1 LNHNV, CDR2 YYDKDF (reference sequence). The CDR3 runs 16 residues. V was clipped by 1 base and J by 1 base; unmatched bases: 3. The CDR3 DNA follows: TGTGCCACCAGCAGAGGGGCTAGCGGGGGCCAAGAGACCCAGTACTTC. Its protein product is CATSRGASGGQETQYF. The full variable domain, in which reference TRBV15 and TRBJ2-5 provide the parts outside the CDR3, is DAMVIQNPRYQVTQFGKPVTLSCSQTLNHNVMYWYQQKSSQAPKLLFHYYDKDFNNEADTPDNFQSRRPNTSFCFLDIRSPGLGDTAMYLCATSRGASGGQETQYFGPGTRLLVL.

The chain has TRBV5-6 and TRBJ2-3, with 7 bases identical to TRBD1. The ends lost 4 bases at V and 5 bases at J; junction bases unmatched: 7. The germline V gene encodes CDR1 SGHDT and CDR2 YYEEEE. The length of the CDR3 is 14 residues. DNA of the CDR3: TGTGCCAGCAGCCCCAGACAGGGTGGAGATACGCAGTATTTT. The encoded protein is CASSPRQGGDTQYF.

V gene TRBV25-1 combines with J gene TRBJ2-1; unclear D gene. The CDR3 consists of 13 residues. The germline V gene has CDR1 MGHDK and CDR2 SYGVNS. The ends were cut back, 3 bases at V and 0 bases at J, with 3 bases in the middle. CDR3 loop: CASSEASYNEQFF. The CDR3 bases are TGTGCCAGCAGTGAGGCCTCCTACAATGAGCAGTTCTTC.

This clone was seen a handful of times. The J gene is TRBJ1-6, the V gene TRBV7-2; possible D gene TRBD1, 5 bases. V was trimmed by 5 bases and J by 10 bases, leaving 15 bases between them. This CDR3 is 14 amino acids long. CDR1 is SGHTA and CDR2 is FQGNSA in the germline V gene. The CDR3 spells CASSQDWGNSPLHF. The CDR3 DNA sequence: TGTGCCAGCAGCCAAGATTGGGGGAACTCACCCCTCCACTTT.

This clone was counted between two and nine times. The chain joins TRBV4-3 to TRBJ2-5; TRBD2 aligns across 8 bases. The CDR3 runs to 15 residues. CDR1 is LGHNA and CDR2 is YSLEER in the germline V gene. The trim removed 4 bases at V and 4 bases at J, leaving 8 bases unmatched. The CDR3: CASSRDGGAGETQYF. The CDR3 DNA reads as TGCGCCAGCAGCCGGGACGGGGGGGCCGGAGAGACCCAGTACTTC.

The table lists this clone with a few counts. The chain joins TRBV29-1 to TRBJ1-6; perhaps TRBD1 as D (5 bases). V lost 4 bases and J lost 5, with 9 bases in between. The CDR3 is 13 amino acids. Germline V lookup: CDR1 SQVTM, CDR2 ANQGSEA. CDR3 coding DNA: TGCAGCGTTGCCGTGACAGATAATTCACCCCTCCACTTT. Translation: CSVAVTDNSPLHF.

This clone was recorded once. The V gene is TRBV30, the J gene TRBJ2-3; D unclear. Germline loops: CDR1 GTSNPN, CDR2 SVGIG (reference sequence). The CDR3 is 11 residues long. The V and J ends lost 5 bases and 5 bases respectively, with 8 bases between them. CDR3 nucleotide sequence: TGTGCCTGGGGGTCAGGAGATACGCAGTATTTT. Encoded protein: CAWGSGDTQYF.